These 29 T cell receptor beta chains originate from one sample sequenced in a study of post-analysis software for immune sequencing data. Study-wide results and caveats: Among a few TRBV segments more frequent in patients than controls were TRBV5-6, TRBV5-1 and TRBV20-1.

Their cognate antigens are unknown. The TCR beta cDNA libraries contained unique molecular identifiers. TCRdb re-called the PCR reads with MiXCR, one entry per CDR3 protein. This repertoire shows roughly 870,000 distinct CDR3 sequences, around 50% found once; its top ten account for under 6%. The specimen was blood. These TCRs come from a girl aged 5 to 17 with multiple sclerosis.

This clonotype has only a few counts. The V call is TRBV20-1, the J call TRBJ2-3; D may be TRBD1 (6 bases). The CDR3 loop spans 14 amino acids. Germline V lookup: CDR1 DFQATT, CDR2 SNEGSKA (reference sequence). V was pared by 5 bases and J by 6 bases, with 18 bases between. The CDR3 coding sequence is TGCAGTGCTTCACAGGGAAGCGGTCGGGATACGCAGTATTTT. It translates to CSASQGSGRDTQYF.

This clonotype appeared a few times. The J gene is TRBJ2-5, the V gene TRBV7-8, with D possibly being TRBD1 (7 bases). CDR1 SGHVS and CDR2 FQNEAQ come from the germline V gene. V was trimmed by 0 bases and J by 5 bases, leaving 13 bases between them. The CDR3 runs 15 residues. The DNA of the CDR3 is TGTGCCAGCAGCTTAGCCCGCAGGGGGAGGGAGACCCAGTACTTC. The encoded protein is CASSLARRGRETQYF.

This clonotype appeared many times. This rearrangement joins TRBV13 to TRBJ1-1; no reliable D call. V was shortened by 6 bases and J by 5 bases, with 4 bases between the two germline ends. The CDR3 contains 10 residues. Looked up from germline, CDR1 is PRHDT and CDR2 is FYEKMQ (reference sequence). Here the CDR3 reads CASSRTEAFF. The DNA of the CDR3 is TGTGCCAGCAGTCGGACTGAAGCTTTCTTT.

The chain joins TRBV6-5 to TRBJ1-1, with D possibly being TRBD1 (5 bases). V lost 4 bases and J lost 11, with 14 bases in between. CDR1 is MNHEY, CDR2 SVGAGI, per germline. CDR3 length: 12 residues. The CDR3 sequence: CASSSPGTGAFF. CDR3 DNA: TGTGCCAGCAGTTCCCCTGGGACTGGCGCTTTCTTT.

The chain joins TRBV2 to TRBJ1-2; no reliable D call. With 5 bases removed from V and 4 bases from J, the gap between germline ends came to 11 bases. Germline values: CDR1 SNHLY, CDR2 FYNNEI. The CDR3 length is 13 residues. The CDR3 DNA sequence: TGTGCCAGCAGTACCCCAGTCACCTATGGCTACACCTTC. Encoded protein: CASSTPVTYGYTF.

In regard to this clonotype: One end of the junction fails to match germline, which may point to a read error. The chain links TRBV5-4 to TRBJ2-1; maybe TRBD2 (5 bases). The CDR3 consists of 13 residues. CDR1 and CDR2 from the germline V gene are SGHNT and YYREEE (reference sequence). Here the CDR3 reads CASSLVASNEQFF. The DNA of the CDR3 is TGTGCCAGCAGCTTGGTGGCTAGCAATGAACAGTTCTTC.

This clonotype came up a few times. V and J are TRBV6-5 and TRBJ2-7; D is ambiguous. This CDR3 spans 14 amino acids. Trimming removed 2 bases from V and 2 bases from J, with 10 bases in between. Germline loops: CDR1 MNHEY, CDR2 SVGAGI. The DNA of the CDR3 is TGTGCCAGCAGTTACGTAGGTAGAACCTACGAGCAGTACTTC. As protein: CASSYVGRTYEQYF.

J is TRBJ1-5 and V is TRBV19; 7 positions agree with TRBD1. The CDR3 is 15 amino acids. The germline gives CDR1 LNHDA, CDR2 SQIVND (reference sequence). J was trimmed by 2 bases and V by 4 bases; bases with no gene match: 5. CDR3 nucleotides: TGTGCCAGTAGTACCAAAGGACAGGGCAATCAGCCCCAGCATTTT. As protein: CASSTKGQGNQPQHF.

CDR3 DNA: TGTGCCAGCAGTGGCGACCAAACCTACTACAATGAGCAGTTCTTC. Encoded protein: CASSGDQTYYNEQFF. V is TRBV2 and J is TRBJ2-1, with D uncertain. In germline, CDR1 is SNHLY, CDR2 FYNNEI. The CDR3 has 15 amino acids. V lost 4 bases to trimming and J lost 3 bases, with 13 bases between them.

The CDR3 reads CSGQARDYTQYF. The CDR3 DNA is TGCAGTGGACAGGCCCGGGACTATACGCAGTATTTT. The chain joins TRBV20-1 to TRBJ2-3; D possibly matches TRBD1 or TRBD2 (6 bases each). Trimming took 7 bases from V and 7 from J, leaving 15 bases between them. Looked up from germline, CDR1 is DFQATT and CDR2 is SNEGSKA (reference sequence). This CDR3 is 12 amino acids long.

The V gene is TRBV7-9, the J gene TRBJ2-5; 9 bases align to TRBD1. This CDR3 is 15 amino acids long. Germline V gives CDR1 SEHNR, CDR2 FQNEAQ (reference sequence). J was trimmed by 11 bases and V by 2 bases; bases with no gene match: 12. CDR3 amino acids: CASSLPSTGGAVQYF. The DNA for the CDR3 is TGTGCCAGCAGCTTACCCTCCACAGGGGGCGCGGTGCAGTACTTC. Supplemented by reference TRBV7-9 and TRBJ2-5, the full variable domain reads DTGVSQNPRHKITKRGQNVTFRCDPISEHNRLYWYRQTLGQGPEFLTYFQNEAQLEKSRLLSDRFSAERPKGSFSTLEIQRTEQGDSAMYLCASSLPSTGGAVQYFGPGTRLLVL.

This rearrangement joins TRBV6-2 or TRBV6-3 to TRBJ1-2; D gene ambiguous. This CDR3 region has 13 residues. CDR1 MNHEY and CDR2 SVGEGT come from the germline V gene. V was shortened by 7 bases and J by 5 bases, with 14 bases between the two germline ends. The CDR3 loop reads CASTRAGNYGYTF. The CDR3 nucleotides are TGTGCCAGCACCCGAGCGGGGAATTATGGCTACACCTTC.

This chain uses TRBV7-3 with TRBJ1-1; perhaps TRBD1 as D (5 bases). The CDR3 covers 16 residues. V gave up 6 bases and J gave up 1 base, with 18 bases separating them. Germline CDR1 and CDR2: SGHTA and FQGTGA. In nucleotides, the CDR3 is TGTGCCAGCAGGGAATGGGGGGTAGGGGCGAACACTGAAGCTTTCTTT. Its translation is CASREWGVGANTEAFF.

On this clonotype itself: Given a much more abundant clone one base away, this may be a read error. No DNA is shown, since the ends of the CDR3 on it are uncertain; the CDR3 is the one TCRdb lists. The gene calls are TRBV20-1 and TRBJ1-2; TRBD1 reflects the table's D call only, with no check against the DNA. Including both end residues, the CDR3 is 14 amino acids long. Germline V gene lookup returns CDR1 DFQATT and CDR2 SNEGSKA (reference sequence). The CDR3 reads CSARGQSANYGCTF.

This clonotype was observed a single time. This sequence joins TRBV27 and TRBJ2-5; 10 positions match TRBD2. This CDR3 is built from 15 residues. CDR1 MNHEY and CDR2 SMNVEV come from the germline V gene (reference sequence). V was clipped by 2 bases and J by 11 bases; unmatched bases: 11. The CDR3 reads CASSLASGGLGEQYF. DNA for the CDR3: TGTGCCAGCAGTTTAGCTAGCGGGGGTCTGGGGGAGCAGTACTTC.

The rearrangement uses TRBV6-1 and TRBJ1-1, with D possibly matching TRBD1 (6 bases). CDR1 is MNHNS and CDR2 is SASEGT in the germline V gene. V was pared by 5 bases and J by 2 bases, with 21 bases between. This CDR3 comprises 17 residues. The chain's CDR3 is CASSRRGSGDLNTEAFF. CDR3 nucleotides: TGTGCCAGCAGTCGTAGGGGGTCAGGGGACCTAAACACTGAAGCTTTCTTT.

The V call is TRBV20-1, the J call TRBJ2-1; D is possibly TRBD2 (5 bases). The CDR3 totals 12 residues. Germline V gene lookup returns CDR1 DFQATT and CDR2 SNEGSKA (reference sequence). Trimming removed 6 bases at V and 4 bases at J, with 10 bases between. CDR3 region: CSAQEEYNEQFF. Written as DNA, the CDR3 is TGCAGTGCCCAGGAGGAATACAATGAGCAGTTCTTC.

DNA for the CDR3: TGTGCCAGCAGCCAAGATGTAGGCTATGAGCAGTTCTTC. This codes for CASSQDVGYEQFF. The chain employs TRBV3-1 and TRBJ2-1, with unresolved D. The CDR3 runs 13 residues. Trimming took off 0 bases at V and 8 bases at J, with 8 bases between the two ends. The germline V gene has CDR1 LGHDT and CDR2 YNNKEL (reference sequence).

The V and J genes are TRBV6-1 and TRBJ2-2, with 9 nucleotides matching TRBD1. Germline assignment: CDR1 MNHNS and CDR2 SASEGT. Trimming took 6 bases from V and 5 from J; bases not matched to a gene: 16. The CDR3 extends over 18 amino acids. The CDR3, as DNA: TGTGCCAGCAGAACGCCGTTGTCGGGACAGGGCGATACCGGGGAGCTGTTTTTT. Translating it yields CASRTPLSGQGDTGELFF.

The chain uses TRBV12-3 or TRBV12-4 and TRBJ2-1; D tentatively reads TRBD1 or TRBD2 (6 bases each). Trimming shortened V by 1 base and J by 7 bases, and 11 bases separated the two germline ends. CDR3 length: 14 residues. CDR3 amino acids: CASSLVGGVNEQFF. The DNA for the CDR3 is TGTGCCAGCAGTTTAGTGGGGGGCGTGAATGAGCAGTTCTTC.

This clonotype was counted ten times or more. The chain couples TRBV7-2 to TRBJ2-7, with a weak D call TRBD2 (6 bases). In germline, CDR1 is SGHTA, CDR2 FQGNSA. Trimming removed 0 bases from V and 4 bases from J, with 19 bases in between. CDR3 length equals 17 residues. The DNA for the CDR3 is TGTGCCAGCAGCTTAGCCTCCGTAACGGGAGTTGGGTACGAGCAGTACTTC. Translation gives CASSLASVTGVGYEQYF.

This chain connects TRBV12-3 or TRBV12-4 to TRBJ1-2; the D is unclear. This CDR3 is 14 amino acids long. The ends were cut back, 2 bases at V and 5 bases at J, with 12 bases in the middle. The CDR3, as DNA: TGTGCCAGCAGTTTATCCTCGGCCGATTATGGCTACACCTTC. This translates into CASSLSSADYGYTF.

This clonotype was seen a handful of times. The CDR3 region has the DNA TGTGCCAGCAGCTTGGACACTTTCACAGATACGCAGTATTTT. This encodes CASSLDTFTDTQYF. This chain links TRBV7-2 with TRBJ2-3; weak D call: TRBD1 (5 bases). Germline assignment: CDR1 SGHTA and CDR2 FQGNSA. With 3 bases removed from V and 2 bases from J, the gap between germline ends came to 9 bases. The CDR3 is 14 residues long.

The chain links TRBV10-3 to TRBJ2-5; the D gene is possibly TRBD2 (5 bases). Germline V CDR1 and CDR2: ENHRY, SYGVKD. V was clipped by 8 bases and J by 3 bases, with 10 bases between them. This CDR3 has 12 residues. In DNA, the CDR3 is TGTGCCATCGGGAGCCTCGAAGAGACCCAGTACTTC. Translation: CAIGSLEETQYF.

The chain links TRBV20-1 to TRBJ2-2, with 9 bases lining up with TRBD2. The germline V gene has CDR1 DFQATT and CDR2 SNEGSKA (reference sequence). This CDR3 has 17 amino acids. After removal of 3 bases from V and 6 bases from J, the junction contained 14 bases not matched to a gene. In DNA, the CDR3 is TGCAGTGCTAGTAGGCCCGGCGGCGGGAGGGCCGCCGGGGAGCTGTTTTTT. It yields the protein CSASRPGGGRAAGELFF.

As concerns this clonotype: At one of its ends the junction is not consistent with the germline gene, which may arise from a read error. The rearrangement links TRBV20-1 to TRBJ2-1; D is tentatively TRBD1 or TRBD2 (6 bases each). CDR1 is DFQATT and CDR2 is SNEGSKA in the germline V gene (reference sequence). This CDR3 has 12 amino acids. CDR3 in amino acids: CSGLPGGGEQFF. CDR3 DNA sequence: TGTAGCGGCCTTCCTGGGGGCGGTGAGCAGTTCTTC.

The chain combines TRBV12-3 or TRBV12-4 with TRBJ2-3; possibly TRBD2 for D (5 bases). V was pared by 3 bases and J by 0 bases, with 13 bases between. The CDR3 has 16 residues. The CDR3 DNA reads as TGTGCCAGCAGTTTGGTCGGACTCCGTAGCACAGATACGCAGTATTTT. Amino acids: CASSLVGLRSTDTQYF.

The J gene is TRBJ2-1, the V gene TRBV7-8, with 10 bases lining up with TRBD2. The germline V gene encodes CDR1 SGHVS and CDR2 FQNEAQ. J was trimmed by 5 bases and V by 4 bases; bases with no gene match: 5. This CDR3 contains 15 residues. CDR3 coding DNA: TGTGCCAGCAGCTCCAAGCGGGAGGGCCACAATGAGCAGTTCTTC. Its protein product is CASSSKREGHNEQFF.

This clonotype was found a few times. This sequence joins TRBV29-1 and TRBJ2-3; 8 positions match TRBD2. The ends lost 6 bases at V and 5 bases at J; junction bases unmatched: 13. Germline loops: CDR1 SQVTM, CDR2 ANQGSEA. This CDR3 spans 15 amino acids. CDR3 coding DNA: TGCAGCGTCCTTGGACTAGCACCCCGGGGAGATACGCAGTATTTT. It translates to CSVLGLAPRGDTQYF.